The 5 T cell receptor beta chains below come from one sample, sequenced in a study of OX40 agonist ivuxolimab in advanced cancers. Produced via immunoSEQ multiplex PCR; TCRdb's table is partial and in-frame only. The repertoire has approximately 70,000 clones, around 83% of them found once; the top ten carry roughly 6.8%. Sequenced here: CD4+ or CD8+ T cells sorted from blood, sampled in a trial of the OX40 agonist ivuxolimab. The receptors come from an adult with an advanced solid tumor such as melanoma, head and neck, liver or kidney cancer.

This CDR3 reads CASSAGAANYGYTF. The CDR3 bases are TGTGCCAGCTCCGCGGGAGCAGCTAACTATGGCTACACCTTC. The chain has TRBV18 and TRBJ1-2; no definite D call. The V end was cut by 6 bases, the J end by 0 bases, with 11 bases between. CDR1 is KGHSH, CDR2 LQKENI, per germline. The CDR3 contains 14 residues.

This rearrangement joins TRBV29-1 to TRBJ2-5; 9 nucleotides match TRBD1. The germline V gene encodes CDR1 SQVTM and CDR2 ANQGSEA. CDR3 size: 14 residues. The junction had 8 bases not matched to a gene; V was cut back by 4 bases and J by 5 bases. The chain's CDR3 is CSVAWTGVRETQYF. The DNA for the CDR3 is TGCAGCGTTGCGTGGACAGGGGTTCGGGAGACCCAGTACTTC.

This clone came up a few times. The chain carries TRBV5-6 and TRBJ1-1, with D perhaps matching TRBD1 (6 bases). The CDR3 totals 14 residues. Germline loops: CDR1 SGHDT, CDR2 YYEEEE. The V and J ends lost 3 bases and 5 bases respectively, with 14 bases between them. The CDR3: CASSSGQFGTEAFF. The CDR3 DNA sequence: TGTGCCAGCAGCTCTGGACAGTTCGGGACTGAAGCTTTCTTT.

The V gene is TRBV10-3, the J gene TRBJ1-3, with TRBD1 identical over 9 bases. Germline CDR1 ENHRY, CDR2 SYGVKD. The CDR3 spans 16 residues. J gave up 0 bases and V 6 bases, and 6 bases lay outside the gene matches. This CDR3 reads CAISISTGGSGNTIYF. The DNA of the CDR3 is TGTGCCATCAGCATCTCGACAGGGGGCTCTGGAAACACCATATATTTT.

This rearrangement joins TRBV28 to TRBJ2-7, with 9 positions matching TRBD2. Germline CDR1 MDHEN, CDR2 SYDVKM. The junction had 5 bases not matched to a gene; V was cut back by 8 bases and J by 6 bases. The CDR3 sequence is 12 residues long. The CDR3 region has the DNA TGTGCCAGCGGGCGGGGGGGAAGCGAGCAGTACTTC. Its translation is CASGRGGSEQYF.